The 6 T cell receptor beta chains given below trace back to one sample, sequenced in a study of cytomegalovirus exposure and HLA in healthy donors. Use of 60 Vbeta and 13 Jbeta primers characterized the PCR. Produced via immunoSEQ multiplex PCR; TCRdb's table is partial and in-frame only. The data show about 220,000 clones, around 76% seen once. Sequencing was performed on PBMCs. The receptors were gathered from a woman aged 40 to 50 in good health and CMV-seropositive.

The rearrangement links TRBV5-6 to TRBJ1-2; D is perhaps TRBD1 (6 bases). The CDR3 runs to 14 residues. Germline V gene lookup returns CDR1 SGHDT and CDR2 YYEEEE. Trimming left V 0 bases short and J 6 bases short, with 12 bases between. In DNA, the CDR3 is TGTGCCAGCAGCTTGGGGCAGGGGCTGGATGGCTACACCTTC. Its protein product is CASSLGQGLDGYTF.

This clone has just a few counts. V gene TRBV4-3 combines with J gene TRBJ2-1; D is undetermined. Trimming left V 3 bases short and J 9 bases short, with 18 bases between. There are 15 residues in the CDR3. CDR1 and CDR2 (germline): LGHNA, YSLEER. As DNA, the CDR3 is TGCGCCAGCAGCCAGGCATCTAGTTCGGCCGGTGAGCAGTTCTTC. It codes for CASSQASSSAGEQFF.

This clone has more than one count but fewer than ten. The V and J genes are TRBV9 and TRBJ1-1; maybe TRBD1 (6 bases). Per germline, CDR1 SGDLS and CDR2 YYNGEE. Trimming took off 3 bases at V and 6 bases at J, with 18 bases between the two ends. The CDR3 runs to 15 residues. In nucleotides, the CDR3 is TGTGCCAGCAGCGCCCCTACAGGGAGGGTCGCTGAAGCTTTCTTT. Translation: CASSAPTGRVAEAFF.

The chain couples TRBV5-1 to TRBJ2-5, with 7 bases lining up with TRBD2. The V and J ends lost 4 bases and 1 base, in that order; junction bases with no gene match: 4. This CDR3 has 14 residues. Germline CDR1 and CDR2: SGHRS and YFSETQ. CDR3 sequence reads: CASSVASGQETQYF. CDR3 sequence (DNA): TGCGCCAGCAGCGTGGCTAGCGGCCAAGAGACCCAGTACTTC.

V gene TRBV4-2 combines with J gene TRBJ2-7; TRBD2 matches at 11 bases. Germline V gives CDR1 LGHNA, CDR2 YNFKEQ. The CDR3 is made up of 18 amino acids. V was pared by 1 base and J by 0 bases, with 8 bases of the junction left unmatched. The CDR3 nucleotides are TGTGCCAGCAGCCAAGTCACTAGCGGGGGCCTTAGCTCCTACGAGCAGTACTTC. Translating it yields CASSQVTSGGLSSYEQYF.

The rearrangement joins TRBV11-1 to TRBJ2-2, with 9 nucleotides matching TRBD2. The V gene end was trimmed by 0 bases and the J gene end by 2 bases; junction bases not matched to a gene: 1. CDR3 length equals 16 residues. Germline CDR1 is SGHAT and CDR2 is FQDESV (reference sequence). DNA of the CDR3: TGTGCCAGCAGCTTAGCCCTAGCGGGAAACACCGGGGAGCTGTTTTTT. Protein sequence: CASSLALAGNTGELFF.